This T cell receptor (beta chain) was captured by sequencing in a study of control samples from healthy donors and cancer patients. The CDR3 is 15 amino acids. CDR1 and CDR2 (germline): SGDLS, YYNGEE. The junction had 7 bases not matched to a gene; V was cut back by 3 bases and J by 4 bases. The data were produced by immunoSEQ multiplex PCR, yet TCRdb's version contains in-frame clones alone and is incomplete. Here the sample spans roughly 150,000 clones, 88% being singletons. V usage is TRBV9 and J usage is TRBJ1-1, with TRBD1 identical over 9 bases. This sequence originates from a man aged 18-30 years in good health. Sample: blood. For the CDR3, the DNA is TGTGCCAGCAGCGGGTGGGGACAGGGTGGCACTGAAGCTTTCTTT. Its protein product is CASSGWGQGGTEAFF.